The next 6 T cell receptor beta chains were all read from a single sample in a study of blood T cell repertoires in COVID-19. Profiling relied on immunoSEQ multiplex PCR, and the TCRdb table lists in-frame clones only, not all of them. In the table there are about 250,000 clones, around 81% of which are singletons. The specimen sequenced was peripheral blood. The origin of the receptors is a man aged 50 or older with active or convalescent COVID-19.

The chain carries TRBV7-2 and TRBJ1-6; D possibly corresponds to TRBD1 (5 bases). The CDR3 runs to 14 residues. Germline V gene lookup returns CDR1 SGHTA and CDR2 FQGNSA. Between the trimmed V and J ends, which lost 2 bases and 5 bases, there was a span of 7 bases. As DNA, the CDR3 is TGTGCCAGCAGCTTAAGGGGTGATAATTCACCCCTCCACTTT. Residues: CASSLRGDNSPLHF.

This chain links TRBV15 with TRBJ1-2; D gene unclear. V was cut by 0 bases and J by 3 bases, with 14 bases left in between. This CDR3 region has 16 residues. The V gene's germline CDR1 is LNHNV and CDR2 YYDKDF (reference sequence). CDR3 coding DNA: TGTGCCACCAGCAGAGATCTGGCCCTCCAGGACTATGGCTACACCTTC. It codes for CATSRDLALQDYGYTF.

The rearrangement links TRBV6-6 to TRBJ2-6, with TRBD1 as a possible D gene (6 bases). CDR3 length: 13 amino acids. With 8 bases removed from V and 3 bases from J, the gap between germline ends came to 8 bases. Germline V gene sequence: CDR1 MNHNY, CDR2 SVGAGI (reference sequence). CDR3 loop: CASHRVGANVLTF. The CDR3 DNA reads TGTGCCAGCCACAGGGTTGGGGCCAACGTCCTGACTTTC.

The CDR3 sequence: CASSPGTEVGNEQFF. The CDR3 DNA is TGTGCCAGCAGCCCTGGGACAGAAGTCGGCAATGAGCAGTTCTTC. The rearrangement links TRBV9 to TRBJ2-1; 7 positions match TRBD1. Trimming cost V 4 bases and J 6 bases; bases outside gene matches: 10. CDR1 is SGDLS and CDR2 is YYNGEE in the germline V gene. The CDR3 sequence is 15 residues long.

The chain has TRBV9 and TRBJ2-1; TRBD1 matches at 8 bases. This CDR3 is built from 15 residues. Unmatched junction bases numbered 7, after V lost 0 bases and J lost 8 bases. From germline, CDR1 is SGDLS and CDR2 YYNGEE. This chain's CDR3 is CASSVGGQASYEQFF. CDR3 nucleotides: TGTGCCAGCAGCGTAGGGGGACAGGCGAGCTATGAGCAGTTCTTC.

V is TRBV5-1 and J is TRBJ1-1; the D is unclear. CDR1 SGHRS and CDR2 YFSETQ come from the germline V gene. Trimming took off 4 bases at V and 0 bases at J, with 13 bases between the two ends. The CDR3 is 15 residues long. In nucleotides, the CDR3 is TGCGCCAGCAGCCCGACTCTTACACTGAACACTGAAGCTTTCTTT. It encodes CASSPTLTLNTEAFF.